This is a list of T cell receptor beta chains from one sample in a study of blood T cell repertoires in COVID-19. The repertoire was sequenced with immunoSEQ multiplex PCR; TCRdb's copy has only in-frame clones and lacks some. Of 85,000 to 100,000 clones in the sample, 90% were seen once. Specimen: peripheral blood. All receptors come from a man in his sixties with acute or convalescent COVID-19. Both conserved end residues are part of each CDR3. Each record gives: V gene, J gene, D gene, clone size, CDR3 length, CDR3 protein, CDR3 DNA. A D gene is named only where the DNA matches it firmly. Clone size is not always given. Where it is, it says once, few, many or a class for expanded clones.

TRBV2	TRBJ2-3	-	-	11	CASVYTDTQYF	TGTGCCAGCGTTTACACAGATACGCAGTATTTT
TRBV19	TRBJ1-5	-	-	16	CASSIAYRAGNQPQHF	TGTGCCAGTAGTATAGCCTACAGGGCTGGCAATCAGCCCCAGCATTTT
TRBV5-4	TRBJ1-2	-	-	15	CASSLATSENYGYTF	TGTGCCAGCAGCTTGGCCACGTCGGAGAACTATGGCTACACCTTC
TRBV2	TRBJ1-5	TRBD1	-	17	CASHPGQGYYSNQPQHF	TGTGCCAGTCATCCGGGACAGGGATATTATAGCAATCAGCCCCAGCATTTT
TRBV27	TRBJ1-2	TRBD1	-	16	CASSLVVQGSNYGYTF	TGTGCCAGCAGTTTAGTGGTACAGGGGTCTAACTATGGCTACACCTTC
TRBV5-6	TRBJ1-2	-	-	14	CASSLYQGNYGYTF	TGTGCCAGCAGCCTTTACCAGGGGAACTATGGCTACACCTTC
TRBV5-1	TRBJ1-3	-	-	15	CASSLSGGSGNTIYF	TGCGCCAGCAGCTTGTCGGGAGGCTCTGGAAACACCATATATTTT
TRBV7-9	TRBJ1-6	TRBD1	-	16	CASISSSTGVNSPLHF	TGTGCCAGCATCTCCTCCTCGACAGGGGTCAATTCACCCCTCCACTTT
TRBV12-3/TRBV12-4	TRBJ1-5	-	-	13	CASSRPHEAPQHF	TGTGCCAGCAGTCGTCCGCACGAGGCGCCCCAGCATTTT
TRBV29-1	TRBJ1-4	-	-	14	CSVAGGQTNEKLFF	TGCAGCGTGGCCGGGGGGCAAACTAATGAAAAACTGTTTTTT
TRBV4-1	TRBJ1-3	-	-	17	CASSQDNARSSGNTIYF	TGCGCCAGCAGCCAAGATAACGCCAGAAGCTCTGGAAACACCATATATTTT
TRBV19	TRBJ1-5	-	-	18	CASSIRQGLYDSNQPQHF	TGTGCCAGTAGTATTCGGCAGGGGCTCTACGATAGCAATCAGCCCCAGCATTTT
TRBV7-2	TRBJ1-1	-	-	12	CASSFHGGEAFF	TGTGCCAGCAGTTTCCACGGCGGTGAAGCTTTCTTT
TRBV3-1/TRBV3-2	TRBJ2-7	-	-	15	CASSQDSGALGEQYF	TGTGCCAGCAGCCAAGATTCAGGGGCCCTAGGGGAGCAGTACTTC
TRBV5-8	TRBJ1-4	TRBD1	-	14	CASSPGQGSEKLFF	TGTGCCAGCAGCCCGGGACAGGGGTCCGAAAAACTGTTTTTT
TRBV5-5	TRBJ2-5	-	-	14	CASSWTVPEETQYF	TGTGCCAGCAGTTGGACAGTTCCTGAGGAGACCCAGTACTTC
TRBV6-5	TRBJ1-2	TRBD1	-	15	CASSYGGTGGYGYTF	TGTGCCAGCAGTTACGGGGGGACAGGGGGCTATGGCTACACCTTC
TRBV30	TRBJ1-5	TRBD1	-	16	CAWSSYGTGASQPQHF	TGTGCCTGGAGTTCTTACGGGACAGGGGCAAGTCAGCCCCAGCATTTT
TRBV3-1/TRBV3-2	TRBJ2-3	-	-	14	CASSLGLITDTQYF	TGTGCCAGCAGCCTCGGACTAATCACAGATACGCAGTATTTT
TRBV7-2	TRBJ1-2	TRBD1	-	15	CASSIQGPGSYGYTF	TGTGCCAGCAGCATACAGGGGCCGGGGAGCTATGGCTACACCTTC
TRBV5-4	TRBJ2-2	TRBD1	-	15	CASSLGQGNTGELFF	TGTGCCAGCAGCTTGGGACAGGGGAACACCGGGGAGCTGTTTTTT
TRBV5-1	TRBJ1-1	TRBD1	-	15	CASSLQTGVLTEAFF	TGCGCCAGCAGCCTCCAGACAGGGGTACTCACTGAAGCTTTCTTT
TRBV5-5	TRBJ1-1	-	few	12	CASSNRVTEAFF	TGTGCCAGCAGCAACAGGGTCACTGAAGCTTTCTTT
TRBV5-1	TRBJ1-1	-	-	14	CASSLEQGMAEAFF	TGCGCCAGCAGCTTGGAACAGGGTATGGCTGAAGCTTTCTTT
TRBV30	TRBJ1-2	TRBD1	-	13	CAWSPSTGDGYTF	TGTGCCTGGAGTCCCTCTACAGGGGATGGCTACACCTTC
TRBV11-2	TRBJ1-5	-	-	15	CASSDSDKPGQPQHF	TGTGCCAGCAGCGACTCGGACAAACCGGGTCAGCCCCAGCATTTT
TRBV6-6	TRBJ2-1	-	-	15	CASRDRTASYNEQFF	TGTGCCAGCCGAGACAGGACAGCCTCCTACAATGAGCAGTTCTTC
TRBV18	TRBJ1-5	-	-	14	CASSWGPGDQPQHF	TGTGCCAGCTCATGGGGTCCCGGGGATCAGCCCCAGCATTTT
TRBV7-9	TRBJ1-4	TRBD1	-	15	CASSQWAGGSEKLFF	TGTGCCAGCAGCCAATGGGCAGGGGGGAGCGAAAAACTGTTTTTT
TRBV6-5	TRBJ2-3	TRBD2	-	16	CASSSGTSGNTDTQYF	TGTGCCAGCAGTTCGGGGACTAGCGGAAACACAGATACGCAGTATTTT
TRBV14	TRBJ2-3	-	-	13	CASSQPSTDTQYF	TGTGCCAGCAGCCAACCGTCTACAGATACGCAGTATTTT
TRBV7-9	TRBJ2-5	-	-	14	CASSLASSEETQYF	TGTGCCAGCAGCTTGGCTTCTAGCGAAGAGACCCAGTACTTC
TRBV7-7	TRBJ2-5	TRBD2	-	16	CASSSGLAGGQETQYF	TGTGCCAGCAGCTCGGGACTAGCGGGGGGGCAAGAGACCCAGTACTTC
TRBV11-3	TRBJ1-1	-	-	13	CASSSADRSEAFF	TGTGCCAGCAGCTCCGCAGACAGGAGTGAAGCTTTCTTT
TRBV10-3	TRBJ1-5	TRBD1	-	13	CAISGDRDQPQHF	TGTGCCATCAGCGGAGACAGGGACCAGCCCCAGCATTTT
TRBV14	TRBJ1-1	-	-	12	CASSQAGGLAFF	TGTGCCAGCAGCCAAGCTGGCGGGTTAGCTTTCTTT
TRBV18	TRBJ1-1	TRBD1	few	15	CASSPWRQGNTEAFF	TGTGCCAGCTCACCATGGCGACAGGGGAACACTGAAGCTTTCTTT
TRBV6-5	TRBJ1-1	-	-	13	CASSSTAGREAFF	TGTGCCAGCAGTTCTACCGCGGGTCGTGAAGCTTTCTTT
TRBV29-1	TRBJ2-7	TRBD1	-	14	CSAREGAREYEQYF	TGCAGCGCCCGCGAGGGGGCCAGAGAATACGAGCAGTACTTC
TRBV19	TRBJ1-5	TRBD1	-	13	CASSDTGAQPQHF	TGTGCCAGTAGTGATACAGGGGCTCAGCCCCAGCATTTT
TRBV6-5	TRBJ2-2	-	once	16	CASSYSTLLNTGELFF	TGTGCCAGCAGTTACTCGACACTTCTGAACACCGGGGAGCTGTTTTTT
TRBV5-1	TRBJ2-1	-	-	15	CASSFRPDGDNEQFF	TGCGCCAGCAGCTTCCGTCCAGACGGGGATAATGAGCAGTTCTTC
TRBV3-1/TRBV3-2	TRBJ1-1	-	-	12	CASSQDPPEAFF	TGTGCCAGCAGCCAAGACCCTCCGGAAGCTTTCTTT
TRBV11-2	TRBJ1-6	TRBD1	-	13	CASSTGQASPLHF	TGTGCCAGCAGCACAGGACAGGCTTCACCCCTCCACTTT
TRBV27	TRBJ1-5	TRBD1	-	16	CASSLSGTASNQPQHF	TGTGCCAGCAGTTTATCCGGGACAGCAAGCAATCAGCCCCAGCATTTT
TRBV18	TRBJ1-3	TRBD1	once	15	CASSETGGAGNTIYF	TGTGCCAGCTCAGAGACAGGGGGCGCTGGAAACACCATATATTTT
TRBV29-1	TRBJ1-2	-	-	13	CSVDRETGYGYTF	TGCAGCGTTGACAGGGAAACGGGCTATGGCTACACCTTC
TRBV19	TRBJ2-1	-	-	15	CASSGRTSHYNEQFF	TGTGCCAGTAGTGGACGGACAAGCCATTACAATGAGCAGTTCTTC
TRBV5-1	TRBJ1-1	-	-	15	CASSLVGRGNTEAFF	TGCGCCAGCAGCTTGGTTGGTCGGGGAAACACTGAAGCTTTCTTT
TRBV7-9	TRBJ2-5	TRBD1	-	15	CASSRPQDREETQYF	TGTGCCAGCAGCCGACCCCAGGACAGGGAAGAGACCCAGTACTTC
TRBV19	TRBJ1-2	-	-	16	CASSSRLSVVNYGYTF	TGTGCCAGTAGTTCCCGACTATCCGTGGTTAACTATGGCTACACCTTC
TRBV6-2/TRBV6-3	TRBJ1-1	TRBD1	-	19	CASCRDRGVGRHMNTEAFF	TGTGCCAGCTGCCGGGACAGGGGAGTCGGGAGACACATGAACACTGAAGCTTTCTTT
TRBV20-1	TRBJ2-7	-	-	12	CSASYRDYEQYF	TGCAGTGCTAGTTACAGGGACTACGAGCAGTACTTC
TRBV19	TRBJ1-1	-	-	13	CASSVQKSTEAFF	TGTGCCAGTAGCGTACAGAAAAGCACTGAAGCTTTCTTT
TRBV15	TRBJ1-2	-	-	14	CATSRDRGGYGYTF	TGTGCCACCAGCAGAGACAGGGGCGGCTATGGCTACACCTTC
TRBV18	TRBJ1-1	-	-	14	CASSLNQAVAEAFF	TGTGCCAGCTCCCTCAACCAAGCCGTTGCTGAAGCTTTCTTT
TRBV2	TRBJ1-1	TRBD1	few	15	CASSEEWTGFTEAFF	TGTGCCAGCAGTGAAGAATGGACAGGGTTCACTGAAGCTTTCTTT
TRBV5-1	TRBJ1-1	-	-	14	CASSSTGLNTEAFF	TGCGCCAGCAGCTCAACAGGGCTGAACACTGAAGCTTTCTTT
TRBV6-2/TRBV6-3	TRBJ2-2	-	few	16	CASSYMWATNTGELFF	TGTGCCAGCAGTTACATGTGGGCGACGAACACCGGGGAGCTGTTTTTT